These 22 T cell receptor beta chains were all obtained from the same sample, sequenced in a study of blood T cell repertoires in COVID-19 (dated by TCRdb to about 2020). Receptors were amplified or captured by the immunoSEQ multiplex PCR assay. Drawn from immuneACCESS, this table holds only the in-frame rearrangements with V and J called that TCRdb kept. Clones are partly lost; checked studies trace under half to an unresolved V gene and leave the rest unexplained. A total of 200,000 to 250,000 clones appear in this sample, 80% of them only once. 5.5% of the sample is held by the ten biggest clonotypes. Sequencing was performed on peripheral blood. The receptors were sampled from a woman in her sixties or seventies with acute or convalescent COVID-19.

CDR3 nucleotide sequence: TGTGCCACCAGTGGTCCGGGACTAGCGGGAGGTAGGGGCTCCTACAATGAGCAGTTCTTC. This codes for CATSGPGLAGGRGSYNEQFF. J is TRBJ2-1 and V is TRBV24-1; 15 nucleotides match TRBD2. The CDR3 spans 20 residues. The V gene's germline CDR1 is KGHDR and CDR2 SFDVKD. J was trimmed by 0 bases and V by 5 bases; bases with no gene match: 10.

The V gene is TRBV24-1, the J gene TRBJ2-1; D gene ambiguous. V lost 3 bases to trimming and J lost 2 bases, with 10 bases between them. This CDR3 spans 15 amino acids. CDR1 and CDR2 from the germline V gene are KGHDR and SFDVKD. Here the CDR3 reads CATSDVGVTYNEQFF. Here the CDR3 DNA reads TGTGCCACCAGTGATGTTGGAGTGACCTACAATGAGCAGTTCTTC.

The V and J genes are TRBV5-1 and TRBJ2-5; the D gene is possibly TRBD2 (5 bases). The CDR3 totals 13 residues. Trimming took off 2 bases at V and 2 bases at J, with 7 bases between the two ends. Germline-derived CDR1 and CDR2 are SGHRS and YFSETQ. CDR3 DNA sequence: TGCGCCAGCAGCTTCCGGGGTCAAGAGACCCAGTACTTC. It encodes CASSFRGQETQYF.

V is TRBV5-5 and J is TRBJ2-7, with TRBD1 identical over 7 bases. Germline CDR1 is SGHKS and CDR2 is YYEKEE (reference sequence). Trimming at V came to 5 bases and at J to 0 bases, leaving 8 bases not matched to a gene. The CDR3 totals 15 residues. In DNA form, the CDR3 reads TGTGCCAGCAGTTGGGGTGGGACAGCCTCCTACGAGCAGTACTTC. Protein: CASSWGGTASYEQYF.

The chain has TRBV30 and TRBJ1-5; no clear D. Germline V CDR1 and CDR2: GTSNPN, SVGIG (reference sequence). The V gene lost 3 bases and the J gene lost 6 bases, with 12 bases spanning the gap. This CDR3 spans 13 amino acids. Written as DNA, the CDR3 is TGTGCCTGGAGCTCCGGGGATGGTCAGCCCCAGCATTTT. This translates into CAWSSGDGQPQHF.

The chain carries TRBV20-1 and TRBJ2-3; perhaps TRBD2 as D (6 bases). This CDR3 comprises 14 residues. V gave up 7 bases and J gave up 1 base, with 15 bases separating them. The germline gives CDR1 DFQATT, CDR2 SNEGSKA (reference sequence). In nucleotides, the CDR3 is TGCAGTGTTAGTAGGAGGGTTGGCACAGATACGCAGTATTTT. Protein sequence: CSVSRRVGTDTQYF.

This chain joins TRBV24-1 and TRBJ1-5, with D possibly being TRBD1 (6 bases). Germline V gene sequence: CDR1 KGHDR, CDR2 SFDVKD. Trimming stripped 9 bases from V and 5 bases from J, with 16 bases between. The CDR3 consists of 14 residues. CDR3 amino acids: CATQRGGVDQPQHF. The CDR3 DNA follows: TGTGCCACCCAAAGAGGGGGAGTTGATCAGCCCCAGCATTTT.

This chain uses TRBV2 with TRBJ2-2; 7 nucleotides agree with TRBD1. V dropped 7 bases and J dropped 5; count of bases not matched to a gene: 7. In germline, CDR1 is SNHLY, CDR2 FYNNEI. The CDR3 sequence is 14 residues long. DNA of the CDR3: TGTGCCAGCAACAGGGACAGTCTAACCGGGGAGCTGTTTTTT. Amino acid sequence: CASNRDSLTGELFF. Looking up the rest from reference TRBV2 and TRBJ2-2 gives the full variable domain: EPEVTQTPSHQVTQMGQEVILRCVPISNHLYFYWYRQILGQKVEFLVSFYNNEISEKSEIFDDQFSVERPDGSNFTLKIRSTKLEDSAMYFCASNRDSLTGELFFGEGSRLTVL.

The chain employs TRBV13 and TRBJ1-4; maybe TRBD1 (5 bases). Germline V gene data show CDR1 as PRHDT and CDR2 as FYEKMQ (reference sequence). Trimming removed 0 bases at V and 7 bases at J, with 6 bases between. This CDR3 has 13 amino acids. The CDR3 reads CASSLGDTEKLFF. Here the CDR3 DNA reads TGTGCCAGCAGCTTAGGGGACACTGAAAAACTGTTTTTT.

This clone was detected only a few times. This chain joins TRBV6-1 and TRBJ1-5; 7 bases are a match to TRBD1. Germline V gene sequence: CDR1 MNHNS, CDR2 SASEGT. J gave up 4 bases and V 4 bases, and 10 bases lay outside the gene matches. This CDR3 contains 16 residues. The CDR3 loop reads CASSAEGQFLNQPQHF. The CDR3 nucleotides are TGTGCCAGCAGTGCTGAGGGACAGTTCCTAAATCAGCCCCAGCATTTT.

The rearrangement links TRBV4-1 to TRBJ1-2; D gene unclear. CDR1 is MGHRA and CDR2 is YSYEKL in the germline V gene. The CDR3 is made up of 13 amino acids. The V end lost 3 bases, the J end lost 6 bases, and 11 bases lay between the germline ends. The CDR3, as DNA: TGCGCCAGCAGCCATTGGGAGGGCGATGGCTACACCTTC. This codes for CASSHWEGDGYTF.

Turning to this clone: The junction and the germline gene differ at one end; a read error may be behind it. The V and J genes are TRBV7-8 and TRBJ1-1; weak D call: TRBD1 (6 bases). The CDR3 spans 13 residues. Germline V lookup: CDR1 SGHVS, CDR2 FQNEAQ. The DNA of the CDR3 is TGTGCCAGCAGTTTAGCGACAGGCGGCGGAGCTTTCTTT. This encodes CASSLATGGGAFF.

The V call is TRBV15, the J call TRBJ1-2; 10 bases are a match to TRBD1. Trimming cost V 0 bases and J 0 bases; bases outside gene matches: 10. This CDR3 comprises 19 residues. CDR1 and CDR2 (germline): LNHNV, YYDKDF (reference sequence). This CDR3 is CATSREGRDRGLTNYGYTF. The CDR3 DNA reads as TGTGCCACCAGCAGAGAGGGACGGGACAGGGGATTAACTAACTATGGCTACACCTTC.

V and J are TRBV10-3 and TRBJ2-5; 11 bases are a match to TRBD2. Germline-derived CDR1 and CDR2 are ENHRY and SYGVKD. There are 15 residues in the CDR3. Trimming removed 6 bases from V and 2 bases from J; junction bases left unmatched: 5. CDR3 protein: CAIRGGTSGQETQYF. In DNA, the CDR3 is TGTGCCATCAGGGGTGGGACTAGCGGACAAGAGACCCAGTACTTC.

The chain employs TRBV5-4 and TRBJ2-2; the match to TRBD2 covers 7 bases. V lost 4 bases and J lost 0; bases outside the gene matches: 6. Germline-derived CDR1 and CDR2 are SGHNT and YYREEE (reference sequence). The CDR3 length is 16 residues. CDR3 loop: CASSPRRGTNTGELFF. As DNA, the CDR3 is TGTGCCAGCAGCCCCCGGCGGGGGACGAACACCGGGGAGCTGTTTTTT.

CDR3 residues: CASSPGTAFSYEQYF. The CDR3 DNA sequence: TGTGCCAGCAGCCCCGGGACAGCATTTAGCTACGAGCAGTACTTC. This chain links TRBV6-5 with TRBJ2-7; TRBD1 matches 7 bases. This CDR3 comprises 15 residues. V trimming: 6 bases; J trimming: 3 bases; junction bases outside the gene matches: 11. Germline-derived CDR1 and CDR2 are MNHEY and SVGAGI.

About this clone itself: In the same sample, other DNA sequences code for this CDR3. This sequence joins TRBV18 and TRBJ2-1, with 11 bases identical to TRBD2. With 1 base clipped from V and 4 bases from J, the junction kept 0 bases outside the gene matches. The CDR3 sequence is 15 residues long. CDR1 and CDR2 (germline): KGHSH, LQKENI. CDR3 in amino acids: CASSPLAGGYNEQFF. The CDR3 bases are TGTGCCAGCTCACCACTAGCGGGAGGGTACAATGAGCAGTTCTTC. Complete variable domain (other parts from reference TRBV18 and TRBJ2-1): NAGVMQNPRHLVRRRGQEARLRCSPMKGHSHVYWYRQLPEEGLKFMVYLQKENIIDESGMPKERFSAEFPKEGPSILRIQQVVRGDSAAYFCASSPLAGGYNEQFFGPGTRLTVL.

This chain links TRBV11-2 with TRBJ2-1; 7 bases align to TRBD1. Germline CDR1 is SGHAT and CDR2 is FQNNGV. The CDR3 runs to 13 residues. With 2 bases clipped from V and 6 bases from J, the junction kept 1 base outside the gene matches. The CDR3 loop reads CASSLSGGNEQFF. The DNA for the CDR3 is TGTGCCAGCAGCTTATCAGGGGGCAATGAGCAGTTCTTC. Full variable domain (rest looked up from reference TRBV11-2 and TRBJ2-1): EAGVAQSPRYKIIEKRQSVAFWCNPISGHATLYWYQQILGQGPKLLIQFQNNGVVDDSQLPKDRFSAERLKGVDSTLKIQPAKLEDSAVYLCASSLSGGNEQFFGPGTRLTVL.

Here the CDR3 reads CASSDSRDRESRGQETQYF. The CDR3 DNA reads TGTGCCAGCAGTGATTCCCGGGACAGGGAATCTCGAGGGCAAGAGACCCAGTACTTC. V gene TRBV6-4 combines with J gene TRBJ2-5; 9 bases agree with TRBD1. This CDR3 spans 19 amino acids. Looked up from germline, CDR1 is MRHNA and CDR2 is SNTAGT. Trimming took 3 bases from V and 2 from J; bases not matched to a gene: 16.

The chain recombines TRBV16 with TRBJ1-5; D uncertain. The germline CDR1 and CDR2 sequences are KGHSY and FQNENV. CDR3 length: 18 amino acids. Trimming cost V 1 base and J 2 bases, with 18 bases left between them. CDR3 sequence: CASSQLGSMGSGNQPQHF. CDR3 DNA sequence: TGTGCCAGCAGCCAATTAGGGAGTATGGGATCAGGCAATCAGCCCCAGCATTTT.

The gene calls are TRBV18 and TRBJ2-3; TRBD2 aligns across 11 bases. The CDR3 runs to 19 residues. V dropped 2 bases and J dropped 4; count of bases not matched to a gene: 14. Per germline, CDR1 KGHSH and CDR2 LQKENI. CDR3 sequence reads: CASSPLTSGSIGSADTQYF. The DNA of the CDR3 is TGTGCCAGCTCACCATTAACTAGCGGGAGTATCGGTAGTGCAGATACGCAGTATTTT.

The rearrangement uses TRBV28 and TRBJ2-7, with TRBD1 matching 10 bases. The CDR3 contains 15 residues. Germline CDR1 reads MDHEN; CDR2 reads SYDVKM. The ends lost 5 bases at V and 3 bases at J; junction bases unmatched: 7. The CDR3 nucleotides are TGTGCCAGCAGTGCCACCGGGACAGGGGACTACGAGCAGTACTTC. Translation: CASSATGTGDYEQYF.